The clone carrying this TCR beta chain is a singleton in its sample. Its specificity is not known. The isolated RNA, all of it, was reverse transcribed, so expressed TCRB transcripts were what got sequenced. Only in-frame clones appear in the TCRdb table, and some are missing; sequencing was by immunoSEQ multiplex PCR. The table lists 200,000 to 250,000 clones, about 26% of them singletons, with under 5% in the top ten. The data derive from a study of beta chain features in type 1 diabetes. Study-wide context: Sorted cells from all samples, numbering 95 million to 140 million, were examined.

Study-level results: The naive, central memory and Treg TCRB repertoires of patients appeared to be more similar to one another than those of healthy donors.

With 5 bases removed from V and 4 bases from J, the gap between germline ends came to 17 bases. Germline CDR1 and CDR2: MNHNS and SASEGT. This CDR3 has 15 residues. This clonotype was sampled from a man younger than 40 in good health. The chain has TRBV6-1 and TRBJ2-5; D might be TRBD1 (7 bases). Sequencing input: central memory CD4+ T cells from blood. In nucleotides, the CDR3 is TGTGCCAGCAGTCCTAGCAGGGGGGCGCGAGAGACCCAGTACTTC. It encodes CASSPSRGARETQYF.